The T cell receptor beta chain described here comes from a study of T cells in Graves' hyperthyroidism and ophthalmopathy. Germline values: CDR1 ENHRY, CDR2 SYGVKD. The length of the CDR3 is 13 residues. V lost 3 bases, J lost 8 bases, and 12 bases lay in between. The source material, RNA transcripts, was used to amplify TCR beta CDR3 regions. Using the HTBI primer set, a first-round RT-PCR was run on the TCR CDR3. A single record per CDR3 protein comes from TCRdb applying MiXCR to the multiplex PCR reads. The table records about 250,000 distinct CDR3 sequences, approximately 21% of them present only once. This clonotype came up a few times.

The sequencing input was blood. The rearrangement links TRBV10-3 to TRBJ2-3, with D perhaps matching TRBD2 (5 bases). The receptor comes from a man younger than 45 with Graves' ophthalmopathy. In DNA form, the CDR3 reads TGTGCCATCAGTGACCCGAGGGTCCCTACGCAGTATTTT. It is translated as CAISDPRVPTQYF.